The 27 T cell receptor beta chains below all came from one sample that was sequenced in a study of T cells in Graves' hyperthyroidism and ophthalmopathy. Amplification of TCR beta CDR3 regions was performed using RNA transcripts as template. TCR CDR3 regions were first amplified by RT-PCR with HTBI primers. TCRdb reprocessed the multiplex PCR reads via MiXCR and lists one record per CDR3 protein. The sample has about 500,000 distinct CDR3 sequences; around 17% are singletons. What was sequenced was blood. The receptors derive from a young woman with Graves' hyperthyroidism.

The J gene is TRBJ1-1, the V gene TRBV6-2 or TRBV6-3, with a tentative D call TRBD1 (6 bases). Germline CDR1 and CDR2: MNHEY and SVGEGT. Trimming took 10 bases from V and 1 from J, leaving 10 bases between them. The CDR3 consists of 12 residues. CDR3 in amino acids: CATTGSNTEAFF. The DNA for the CDR3 is TGTGCCACTACAGGGTCGAACACTGAAGCTTTCTTT.

The table lists this clonotype with many counts. The chain recombines TRBV11-2 with TRBJ2-1; 7 bases agree with TRBD2. The germline CDR1 and CDR2 sequences are SGHAT and FQNNGV. The CDR3 runs to 15 residues. The V gene end was trimmed by 4 bases and the J gene end by 0 bases; junction bases not matched to a gene: 3. The CDR3 reads CASSSGGSSYNEQFF. Here the CDR3 DNA reads TGTGCCAGCAGCTCCGGGGGGAGCTCCTACAATGAGCAGTTCTTC.

This clonotype has just a few counts. The rearrangement links TRBV7-2 to TRBJ2-7, with D uncertain. V dropped 5 bases and J dropped 4 bases, with 15 bases sitting between them. Germline assignment: CDR1 SGHTA and CDR2 FQGNSA. The CDR3 runs to 14 residues. In nucleotides, the CDR3 is TGTGCCAGCAGCCCGTTTTCCATCCTTTACGAGCAGTACTTC. Translating it yields CASSPFSILYEQYF.

In the case of this clonotype: Its ends do not fully match the called genes, so a read error is possible. The rearrangement uses TRBV3-1 and TRBJ1-2, with D maybe TRBD1 (5 bases). From germline, CDR1 is LGHDT and CDR2 YNNKEL (reference sequence). This CDR3 has 13 residues. CDR3 DNA: TGTGCCAGCAGCAAAGAGGGGAGCTATGGCTACACCTTC. It encodes CASSKEGSYGYTF.

This clonotype has a count of ten or more. V and J are TRBV7-2 and TRBJ2-1; TRBD2 agrees at 9 bases. The germline CDR1 and CDR2 sequences are SGHTA and FQGNSA. The CDR3 covers 15 residues. The J segment lost 8 bases and the V segment lost 1 base, leaving 6 bases of the junction unmatched. CDR3 sequence reads: CASSLDGGGADEQFF. CDR3 sequence (DNA): TGTGCCAGCAGCTTAGATGGCGGGGGGGCAGATGAGCAGTTCTTC.

This chain joins TRBV18 and TRBJ2-1; 10 bases agree with TRBD2. This CDR3 region has 15 residues. Germline-derived CDR1 and CDR2 are KGHSH and LQKENI. V dropped 4 bases and J dropped 4; count of bases not matched to a gene: 4. The CDR3 region has the DNA TGTGCCAGCTCACAACTAGCGGGGCATTACAATGAGCAGTTCTTC. Residues: CASSQLAGHYNEQFF.

This clonotype was detected only a few times. This chain uses TRBV5-4 with TRBJ2-3; D not certain. CDR3 length equals 15 residues. The V end was cut by 1 base, the J end by 5 bases, with 14 bases between. In germline, CDR1 is SGHNT, CDR2 YYREEE (reference sequence). In DNA form, the CDR3 reads TGTGCCAGCAGCTTGAGTAACCTAGGGTTAGATACGCAGTATTTT. This gives the protein CASSLSNLGLDTQYF.

Many counts were recorded for this clonotype. The CDR3 DNA reads as TGTGCCAGCAGCTTATCGCGGCTAGTAAGCCCCTACAATGAGCAGTTCTTC. Protein: CASSLSRLVSPYNEQFF. The rearrangement links TRBV13 to TRBJ2-1; the D is unclear. The CDR3 runs 17 residues. Germline V CDR1 and CDR2: PRHDT, FYEKMQ (reference sequence). With 2 bases removed from V and 2 bases from J, the gap between germline ends came to 16 bases. Combining the CDR3 with reference TRBV13 and TRBJ2-1 gives the whole variable domain AAGVIQSPRHLIKEKRETATLKCYPIPRHDTVYWYQQGPGQDPQFLISFYEKMQSDKGSIPDRFSAQQFSDYHSELNMSSLELGDSALYFCASSLSRLVSPYNEQFFGPGTRLTVL.

There are a few counts of this clonotype. The rearrangement uses TRBV12-3 or TRBV12-4 and TRBJ2-4, with D possibly matching TRBD2 (5 bases). This CDR3 comprises 16 residues. V lost 2 bases, J lost 0 bases, and 11 bases lay in between. The CDR3 protein is CASSLFGELAKNIQYF. The CDR3 nucleotides are TGTGCCAGCAGTTTATTCGGGGAGCTAGCCAAAAACATTCAGTACTTC.

This clonotype was detected a few times. The chain carries TRBV20-1 and TRBJ2-2; the match to TRBD2 covers 9 bases. CDR3 length: 16 residues. The germline CDR1 and CDR2 sequences are DFQATT and SNEGSKA (reference sequence). The V and J ends lost 6 bases and 3 bases, in that order; junction bases with no gene match: 11. The CDR3: CSAPRGAGGDTGELFF. The DNA for the CDR3 is TGCAGTGCCCCGAGGGGGGCGGGAGGGGACACCGGGGAGCTGTTTTTT.

This clonotype was observed many times. The chain has TRBV6-6 and TRBJ1-2; D not resolved. V lost 0 bases and J lost 3, with 14 bases in between. The CDR3 spans 16 residues. CDR1 and CDR2 (germline): MNHNY, SVGAGI (reference sequence). The CDR3 sequence: CASSYSLAGRDYGYTF. The CDR3 nucleotides read TGTGCCAGCAGTTACTCTCTGGCGGGGAGAGACTATGGCTACACCTTC.

The V call is TRBV29-1, the J call TRBJ1-1, with D perhaps matching TRBD1 (6 bases). Looked up from germline, CDR1 is SQVTM and CDR2 is ANQGSEA. This CDR3 is 13 amino acids long. Trimming shortened V by 8 bases and J by 4 bases, and 17 bases separated the two germline ends. CDR3 DNA: TGCAGCTCTGTAGGGGGGGCAGGCACTGAAGCTTTCTTT. Protein sequence: CSSVGGAGTEAFF.

A word on this clonotype: This may come from a read error, since a much larger clone is one base off. The CDR3 is CVSSLSRVVNEQFF. The CDR3 nucleotides are TGTGTCAGCAGTTTATCCAGGGTGGTCAATGAGCAGTTCTTC. This chain links TRBV28 with TRBJ2-1; a possible D gene is TRBD1 (5 bases). Germline CDR1 MDHEN, CDR2 SYDVKM. The CDR3 contains 14 residues.

This clonotype has ten or more counts. One junction end does not reproduce the germline sequence, and a read error may be involved. CDR3 sequence reads: CASSLTGGGYGYTF. Here the CDR3 DNA reads TGCGCCAGCAGCTTAACAGGGGGCGGCTATGGCTACACCTTC. This chain joins TRBV12-3 or TRBV12-4 and TRBJ1-2; TRBD1 agrees at 9 bases. CDR3 length: 14 residues.

This clonotype was detected only a few times. The chain is built from TRBV15 and TRBJ1-5; tentatively, D is TRBD1 (5 bases). V shed 0 bases and J shed 1 base, with 13 bases lying between them. From germline, CDR1 is LNHNV and CDR2 YYDKDF (reference sequence). The CDR3 has 17 amino acids. The CDR3 DNA sequence: TGTGCCACCAGCAGAGACCGGGACTTACGGAGCAATCAGCCCCAGCATTTT. Amino acids: CATSRDRDLRSNQPQHF.

In its sample, this clonotype was seen many times. CDR3 region: CASSFSGIEQYF. The CDR3 bases are TGCGCCAGCAGCTTCTCGGGTATCGAGCAGTACTTC. The rearrangement uses TRBV5-1 and TRBJ2-7; no reliable D call. Trimming left V 2 bases short and J 6 bases short, with 9 bases between. CDR1 and CDR2 (germline): SGHRS, YFSETQ. The CDR3 covers 12 residues.

Ten or more counts support this clonotype. Written as DNA, the CDR3 is TGTGCCAGCAGTGGACAATTTGGGGGAGAGACCCAGTACTTC. It specifies CASSGQFGGETQYF. The V call is TRBV12-3 or TRBV12-4, the J call TRBJ2-5; D assignment may be TRBD1 or TRBD2 (5 bases each). V was clipped by 5 bases and J by 4 bases, with 14 bases between them. The CDR3 consists of 14 residues.

The chain links TRBV28 to TRBJ2-3; TRBD2 is a possible D gene (6 bases). Germline V gene lookup returns CDR1 MDHEN and CDR2 SYDVKM. Trimming took off 3 bases at V and 4 bases at J, with 11 bases between the two ends. CDR3 size: 14 residues. The CDR3 nucleotides are TGTGCCAGCAGTTTGGGTGGGAGGTCAGATACGCAGTATTTT. It specifies CASSLGGRSDTQYF.

This clonotype occurred a few times. The rearrangement uses TRBV7-9 and TRBJ2-2, with 8 bases fitting TRBD2. Trimming removed 5 bases from V and 1 base from J; junction bases left unmatched: 9. Germline assignment: CDR1 SEHNR and CDR2 FQNEAQ (reference sequence). The CDR3 length is 17 residues. Here the CDR3 reads CASSRYPAGENTGELFF. Here the CDR3 DNA reads TGTGCCAGCAGCCGTTACCCAGCGGGGGAGAACACCGGGGAGCTGTTTTTT.

This clonotype was detected a few times. The gene calls are TRBV20-1 and TRBJ1-1; D is ambiguous. The germline CDR1 and CDR2 sequences are DFQATT and SNEGSKA (reference sequence). This CDR3 region has 14 residues. The V gene lost 3 bases and the J gene lost 4 bases, with 15 bases spanning the gap. The CDR3: CSARGELQSTEAFF. CDR3 nucleotide sequence: TGCAGTGCTAGGGGCGAGCTTCAAAGCACTGAAGCTTTCTTT.

CDR3 in amino acids: CAISGTSSLYEQYF. In DNA form, the CDR3 reads TGTGCCATCAGCGGGACAAGTTCGCTCTACGAGCAGTACTTC. V and J are TRBV10-3 and TRBJ2-7, with TRBD1 as a possible D gene (6 bases). V lost 6 bases to trimming and J lost 3 bases, with 15 bases between them. The CDR3 sequence is 14 residues long. Per germline, CDR1 ENHRY and CDR2 SYGVKD.

This clonotype was counted at least ten times. The chain couples TRBV11-2 to TRBJ2-3; 8 positions match TRBD2. The CDR3 is 14 residues long. The V gene end was trimmed by 5 bases and the J gene end by 2 bases; junction bases not matched to a gene: 3. Per germline, CDR1 SGHAT and CDR2 FQNNGV. The CDR3, as DNA: TGTGCCAGCAGCCGACTAGCGTACACAGATACGCAGTATTTT. The encoded protein is CASSRLAYTDTQYF. Supplemented by reference TRBV11-2 and TRBJ2-3, the full variable domain reads EAGVAQSPRYKIIEKRQSVAFWCNPISGHATLYWYQQILGQGPKLLIQFQNNGVVDDSQLPKDRFSAERLKGVDSTLKIQPAKLEDSAVYLCASSRLAYTDTQYFGPGTRLTVL.

The table lists this clonotype with a few counts. This chain joins TRBV6-2 or TRBV6-3 and TRBJ2-7; either TRBD1 or TRBD2 may supply D (5 bases each). With 1 base removed from V and 2 bases from J, the gap between germline ends came to 12 bases. Germline loops: CDR1 MNHEY, CDR2 SVGEGT. The CDR3 has 15 amino acids. The CDR3, as DNA: TGTGCCAGCAGTTACTTGGGGGACCCTACCTACGAGCAGTACTTC. This codes for CASSYLGDPTYEQYF.

This clonotype was seen only a few times. The genes are TRBV9 and TRBJ2-1; the D call may be TRBD1 or TRBD2 (5 bases each). This CDR3 is 15 amino acids long. Germline assignment: CDR1 SGDLS and CDR2 YYNGEE. Trimming left V 0 bases short and J 2 bases short, with 9 bases between. Here the CDR3 reads CASSVDRDAYNEQFF. The CDR3 nucleotides are TGTGCCAGCAGCGTAGATCGGGACGCCTACAATGAGCAGTTCTTC.

The chain links TRBV9 to TRBJ2-2; D is unresolved. CDR3 length: 14 residues. Germline assignment: CDR1 SGDLS and CDR2 YYNGEE. V was cut by 7 bases and J by 0 bases, with 10 bases left in between. The CDR3 sequence is CASQKTPNTGELFF. DNA for the CDR3: TGTGCCAGCCAGAAGACTCCGAACACCGGGGAGCTGTTTTTT.

This clonotype was detected ten times or more. The gene calls are TRBV3-1 and TRBJ2-1; D is perhaps TRBD2 (5 bases). In germline, CDR1 is LGHDT, CDR2 YNNKEL (reference sequence). This CDR3 region has 14 residues. The V gene lost 1 base and the J gene lost 6 bases, with 10 bases spanning the gap. Here the CDR3 reads CASSQALAGNEQFF. The CDR3 coding sequence is TGTGCCAGCAGCCAAGCGCTAGCCGGCAATGAGCAGTTCTTC.

V gene TRBV2 combines with J gene TRBJ2-1, with 7 bases identical to TRBD1. The germline gives CDR1 SNHLY, CDR2 FYNNEI. CDR3 length: 14 residues. The CDR3 sequence: CAEQGDGAYNEQFF. Here the CDR3 DNA reads TGTGCTGAGCAGGGGGACGGAGCTTACAATGAGCAGTTCTTC. The entire variable domain, with the rest obtained from reference TRBV2 and TRBJ2-1, is as follows: EPEVTQTPSHQVTQMGQEVILRCVPISNHLYFYWYRQILGQKVEFLVSFYNNEISEKSEIFDDQFSVERPDGSNFTLKIRSTKLEDSAMYFCAEQGDGAYNEQFFGPGTRLTVL.